Given below is one T cell receptor (beta chain) in context. Assay used: immunoSEQ multiplex PCR; TCRdb lists only in-frame clones, some missing. The table lists about 1,900,000 clones, roughly 95% of them singletons. This entry is derived from a study of shared clonotypes between healthy human individuals. Naive CD8 cells were CD45RO-negative, positively selected for CCR7, excluding terminally differentiated effector memory CD45RA+ cells. Sample: naive CD8+ T cells sorted from blood. The TCR comes from a man younger than 30 in good health.

The CDR3 spells CASSATQAGDFYEQYF. CDR3 nucleotides: TGTGCCAGCAGCGCCACACAAGCGGGGGACTTCTACGAGCAGTACTTC. This rearrangement joins TRBV9 to TRBJ2-7; 8 bases map to TRBD2. CDR3 size: 16 residues. Germline loops: CDR1 SGDLS, CDR2 YYNGEE. V was clipped by 3 bases and J by 3 bases; unmatched bases: 11.